Each of the 8 T cell receptor beta chains below was sequenced from the same sample in a study of T cell responses to AZD1222 COVID-19 vaccine. The protocol was immunoSEQ multiplex PCR, while the TCRdb copy is restricted to in-frame clones and leaves out a portion. The sample has roughly 99,000 clones, about 90% seen once. Source: peripheral blood, taken on day 0 of AZD1222 vaccination. The receptor set was obtained from an adult in good health.

The chain joins TRBV5-1 to TRBJ1-1; maybe TRBD1 (6 bases). Germline CDR1 and CDR2: SGHRS and YFSETQ. CDR3 length equals 15 residues. Trimming removed 4 bases at V and 1 base at J, with 14 bases between. CDR3 bases: TGCGCCAGCAGCGCGGTCGGGGGGCCGAACACTGAAGCTTTCTTT. Translation gives CASSAVGGPNTEAFF.

Written as DNA, the CDR3 is TGTGCCAGCAGCCCAGACACCCTGAACACTGAAGCTTTCTTT. It encodes CASSPDTLNTEAFF. The chain combines TRBV6-5 with TRBJ1-1; D gene uncertain. CDR1 MNHEY and CDR2 SVGAGI come from the germline V gene. Between the trimmed V and J ends, which lost 6 bases and 0 bases, there was a span of 11 bases. CDR3 length: 14 residues.

The chain employs TRBV19 and TRBJ1-1; D is possibly TRBD1 (5 bases). Germline-derived CDR1 and CDR2 are LNHDA and SQIVND (reference sequence). The CDR3 is made up of 14 amino acids. V was clipped by 5 bases and J by 3 bases, with 13 bases between them. The CDR3 bases are TGTGCCAGTAGTGACGGGGCGCGTGACACTGAAGCTTTCTTT. Translating it yields CASSDGARDTEAFF.

V is TRBV5-1 and J is TRBJ1-1; maybe TRBD1 (5 bases). The V and J ends lost 3 bases and 3 bases respectively, with 18 bases between them. The CDR3 has 16 residues. Germline-derived CDR1 and CDR2 are SGHRS and YFSETQ. The DNA of the CDR3 is TGCGCCAGCAGCTCGTCGGTATTGGGGGGTCACACTGAAGCTTTCTTT. Its protein is CASSSSVLGGHTEAFF. The entire variable domain, with the rest obtained from reference TRBV5-1 and TRBJ1-1, is as follows: KAGVTQTPRYLIKTRGQQVTLSCSPISGHRSVSWYQQTPGQGLQFLFEYFSETQRNKGNFPGRFSGRQFSNSRSEMNVSTLELGDSALYLCASSSSVLGGHTEAFFGQGTRLTVV.

This chain uses TRBV9 with TRBJ2-1; 10 bases agree with TRBD2. Germline lookup yields CDR1 SGDLS and CDR2 YYNGEE. CDR3 length: 16 amino acids. V lost 3 bases to trimming and J lost 7 bases; unmatched junction nucleotides: 10. The CDR3 is CASSAYSGGAKNEQFF. For the CDR3, the DNA is TGTGCCAGCAGCGCGTACAGCGGGGGGGCCAAAAATGAGCAGTTCTTC.

V and J are TRBV5-4 and TRBJ2-1; D remains unclear. CDR3 size: 15 residues. V was pared by 2 bases and J by 0 bases, with 9 bases between. The germline V gene has CDR1 SGHNT and CDR2 YYREEE (reference sequence). CDR3 loop: CASSFRLGSYNEQFF. In nucleotides, the CDR3 is TGTGCCAGCAGCTTTCGGCTAGGCTCCTACAATGAGCAGTTCTTC.

This sequence joins TRBV19 and TRBJ1-2, with TRBD1 matching over 8 bases. Germline V gene sequence: CDR1 LNHDA, CDR2 SQIVND (reference sequence). This CDR3 is 17 amino acids long. V lost 2 bases and J lost 1; bases outside the gene matches: 9. The chain's CDR3 is CASSINEWGQDNYGYTF. The CDR3 region has the DNA TGTGCCAGTAGTATAAATGAGTGGGGACAGGATAACTATGGCTACACCTTC.

Turning to this clone: At one of its ends the junction is not consistent with the germline gene, which may arise from a read error. The CDR3 nucleotides read TGTGCTAGCAGCGGGGGCACTGAAGCTTTCTTT. Translation: CASSGGTEAFF. This sequence joins TRBV7-9 and TRBJ1-1, with D possibly matching TRBD1 (5 bases). The germline CDR1 and CDR2 sequences are SEHNR and FQNEAQ (reference sequence). CDR3 length: 11 amino acids.